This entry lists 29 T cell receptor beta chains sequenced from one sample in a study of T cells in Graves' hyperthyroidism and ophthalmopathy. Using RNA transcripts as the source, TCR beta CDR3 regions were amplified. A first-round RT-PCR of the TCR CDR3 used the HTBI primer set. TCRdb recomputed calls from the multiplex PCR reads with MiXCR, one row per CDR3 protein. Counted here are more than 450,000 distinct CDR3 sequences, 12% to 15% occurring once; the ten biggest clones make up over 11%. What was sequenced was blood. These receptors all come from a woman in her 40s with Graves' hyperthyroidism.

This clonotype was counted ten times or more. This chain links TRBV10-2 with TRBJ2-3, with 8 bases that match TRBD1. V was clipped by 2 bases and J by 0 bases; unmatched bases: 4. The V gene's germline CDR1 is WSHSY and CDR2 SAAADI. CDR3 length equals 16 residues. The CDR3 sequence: CASSERQGSSTDTQYF. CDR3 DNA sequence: TGCGCCAGCAGTGAGAGACAGGGGTCTAGCACAGATACGCAGTATTTT.

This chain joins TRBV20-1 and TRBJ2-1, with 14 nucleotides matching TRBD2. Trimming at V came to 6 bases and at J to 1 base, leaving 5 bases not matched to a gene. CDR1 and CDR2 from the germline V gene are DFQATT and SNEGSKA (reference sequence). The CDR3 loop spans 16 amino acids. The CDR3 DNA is TGCAGTGCACGGACTAGCGGGAGGTGGTCCTACAATGAGCAGTTCTTC. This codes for CSARTSGRWSYNEQFF.

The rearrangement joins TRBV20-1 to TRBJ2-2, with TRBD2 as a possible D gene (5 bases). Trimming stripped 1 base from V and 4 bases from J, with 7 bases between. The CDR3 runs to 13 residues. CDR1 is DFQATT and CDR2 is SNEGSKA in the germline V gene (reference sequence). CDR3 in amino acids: CSARASGTGELFF. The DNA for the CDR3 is TGCAGTGCTAGAGCCAGCGGCACCGGGGAGCTGTTTTTT.

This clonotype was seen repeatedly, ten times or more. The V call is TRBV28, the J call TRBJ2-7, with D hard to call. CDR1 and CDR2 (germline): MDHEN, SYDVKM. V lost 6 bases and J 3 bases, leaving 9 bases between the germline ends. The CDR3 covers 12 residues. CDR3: CASSPYGYEQYF. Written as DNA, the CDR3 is TGTGCCAGCAGCCCTTATGGCTACGAGCAGTACTTC.

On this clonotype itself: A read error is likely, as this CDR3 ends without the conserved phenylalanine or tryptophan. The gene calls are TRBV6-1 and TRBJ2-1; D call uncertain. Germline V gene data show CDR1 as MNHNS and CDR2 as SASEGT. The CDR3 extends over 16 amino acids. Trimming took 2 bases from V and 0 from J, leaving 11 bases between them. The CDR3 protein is CASSEMGRHSYNEQFS. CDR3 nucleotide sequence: TGTGCCAGCAGTGAAATGGGCCGCCACTCCTACAATGAGCAGTTCTCC.

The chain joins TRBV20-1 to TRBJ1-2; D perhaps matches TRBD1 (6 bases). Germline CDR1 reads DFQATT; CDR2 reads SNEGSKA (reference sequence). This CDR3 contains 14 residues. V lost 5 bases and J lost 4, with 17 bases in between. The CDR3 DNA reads TGCAGTGCTTCGGAGACAGGAGGAGGCTATGGCTACACCTTC. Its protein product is CSASETGGGYGYTF.

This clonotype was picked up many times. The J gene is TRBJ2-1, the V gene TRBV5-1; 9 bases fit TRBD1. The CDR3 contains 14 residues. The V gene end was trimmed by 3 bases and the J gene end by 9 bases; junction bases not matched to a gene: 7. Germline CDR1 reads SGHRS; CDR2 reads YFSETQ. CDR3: CASSSGTGRSEQFF. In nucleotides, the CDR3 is TGCGCCAGCAGCTCCGGGACAGGGAGGAGTGAGCAGTTCTTC.

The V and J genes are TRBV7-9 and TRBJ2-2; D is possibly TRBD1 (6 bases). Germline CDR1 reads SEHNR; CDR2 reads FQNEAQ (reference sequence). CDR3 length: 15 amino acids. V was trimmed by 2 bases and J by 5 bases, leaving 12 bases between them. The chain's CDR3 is CASSLSGQKTGELFF. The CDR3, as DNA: TGTGCCAGCAGCTTATCCGGACAGAAGACCGGGGAGCTGTTTTTT.

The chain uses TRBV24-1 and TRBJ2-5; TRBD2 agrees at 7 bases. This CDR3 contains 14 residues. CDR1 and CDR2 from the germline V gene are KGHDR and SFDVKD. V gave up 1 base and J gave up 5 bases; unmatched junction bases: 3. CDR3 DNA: TGTGCCACCAGTGATTTATGGGGGGGGGAGACCCAGTACTTC. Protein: CATSDLWGGETQYF.

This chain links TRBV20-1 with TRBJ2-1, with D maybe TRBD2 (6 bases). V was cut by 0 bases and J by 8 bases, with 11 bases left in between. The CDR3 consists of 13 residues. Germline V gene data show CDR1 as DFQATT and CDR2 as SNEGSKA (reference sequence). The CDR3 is CSARDRRGYEQFF. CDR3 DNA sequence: TGCAGTGCTAGAGATAGGCGGGGATATGAGCAGTTCTTC.

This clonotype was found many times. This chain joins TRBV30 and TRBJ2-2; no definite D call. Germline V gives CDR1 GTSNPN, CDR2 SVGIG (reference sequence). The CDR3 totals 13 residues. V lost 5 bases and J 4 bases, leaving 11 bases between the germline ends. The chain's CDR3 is CAWEFWGTGELFF. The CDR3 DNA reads TGTGCCTGGGAGTTTTGGGGCACCGGGGAGCTGTTTTTT.

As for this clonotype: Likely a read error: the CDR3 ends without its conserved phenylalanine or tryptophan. The CDR3 coding sequence is TGCAGTGCTAGAGATTTAAGGCGGGAGTCCTACGAGCAGTACTTA. Amino acids: CSARDLRRESYEQYL. The chain has TRBV20-1 and TRBJ2-7; TRBD2 aligns across 7 bases. CDR3 length: 15 residues. Losses at the gene ends were 0 bases for V and 1 base for J; bases not matched to a gene: 6. Germline V CDR1 and CDR2: DFQATT, SNEGSKA (reference sequence).

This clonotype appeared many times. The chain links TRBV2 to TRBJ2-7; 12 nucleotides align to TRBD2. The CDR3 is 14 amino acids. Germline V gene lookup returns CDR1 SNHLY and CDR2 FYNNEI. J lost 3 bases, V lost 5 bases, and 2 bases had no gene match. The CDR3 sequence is CASSRTSGNYEQYF. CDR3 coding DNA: TGTGCCAGCAGTCGGACTAGCGGGAACTACGAGCAGTACTTC.

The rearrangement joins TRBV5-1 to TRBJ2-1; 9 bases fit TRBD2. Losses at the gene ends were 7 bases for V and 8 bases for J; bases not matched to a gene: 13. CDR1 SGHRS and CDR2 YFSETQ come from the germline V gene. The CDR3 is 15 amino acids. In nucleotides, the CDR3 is TGCGCCAGCGGATTAGCGGGAGAATTTTTGGATGAGCAGTTCTTC. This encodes CASGLAGEFLDEQFF.

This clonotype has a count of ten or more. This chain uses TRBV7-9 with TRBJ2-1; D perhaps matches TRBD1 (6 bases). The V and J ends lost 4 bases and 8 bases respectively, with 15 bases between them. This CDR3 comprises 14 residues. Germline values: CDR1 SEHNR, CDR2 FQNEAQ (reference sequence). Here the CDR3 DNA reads TGTGCCAGCAGCTCCTTAAACAGGGTCTATGAGCAGTTCTTC. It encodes CASSSLNRVYEQFF.

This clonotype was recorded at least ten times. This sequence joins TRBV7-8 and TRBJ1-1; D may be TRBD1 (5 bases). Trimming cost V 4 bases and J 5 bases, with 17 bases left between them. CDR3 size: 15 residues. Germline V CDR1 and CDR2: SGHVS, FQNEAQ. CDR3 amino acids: CASSSSYSGGTEAFF. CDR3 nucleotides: TGTGCCAGCAGCTCCTCATATTCGGGGGGGACTGAAGCTTTCTTT.

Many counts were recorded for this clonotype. The chain's CDR3 is CSDRGMGNYGYTF. The CDR3 DNA is TGCAGTGACCGGGGCATGGGAAACTATGGCTACACCTTC. The chain couples TRBV20-1 to TRBJ1-2, with D possibly being TRBD1 (5 bases). Trimming took 7 bases from V and 2 from J, leaving 14 bases between them. The germline V gene encodes CDR1 DFQATT and CDR2 SNEGSKA (reference sequence). This CDR3 region has 13 residues.

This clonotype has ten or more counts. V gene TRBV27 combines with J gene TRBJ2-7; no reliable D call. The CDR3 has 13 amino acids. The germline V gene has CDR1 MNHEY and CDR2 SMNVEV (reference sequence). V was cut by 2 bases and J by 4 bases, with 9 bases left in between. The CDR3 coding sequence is TGTGCCAGCAGTTTAAGGGCAGGATACGAGCAGTACTTC. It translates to CASSLRAGYEQYF.

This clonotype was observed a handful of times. The CDR3 sequence: CASSMHRNTGELFF. CDR3 coding DNA: TGTGCCAGTAGTATGCACAGAAACACCGGGGAGCTGTTTTTT. This chain links TRBV19 with TRBJ2-2; D call uncertain. Trimming cost V 3 bases and J 2 bases, with 7 bases left between them. Germline values: CDR1 LNHDA, CDR2 SQIVND (reference sequence). This CDR3 contains 14 residues.

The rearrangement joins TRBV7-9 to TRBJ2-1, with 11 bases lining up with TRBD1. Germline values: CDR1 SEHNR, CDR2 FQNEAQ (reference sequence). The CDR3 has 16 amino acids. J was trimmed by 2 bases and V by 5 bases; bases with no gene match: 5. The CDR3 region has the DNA TGTGCCAGCAGCACCGGACAGGGGGCAACCTACAATGAGCAGTTCTTC. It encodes CASSTGQGATYNEQFF.

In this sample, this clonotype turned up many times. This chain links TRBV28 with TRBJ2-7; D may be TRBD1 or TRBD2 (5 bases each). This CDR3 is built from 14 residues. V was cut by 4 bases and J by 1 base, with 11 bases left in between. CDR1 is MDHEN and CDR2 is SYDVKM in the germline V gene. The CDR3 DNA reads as TGTGCCAGCAGTTCCCGGGACGGATCCTACGAGCAGTACTTC. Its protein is CASSSRDGSYEQYF.

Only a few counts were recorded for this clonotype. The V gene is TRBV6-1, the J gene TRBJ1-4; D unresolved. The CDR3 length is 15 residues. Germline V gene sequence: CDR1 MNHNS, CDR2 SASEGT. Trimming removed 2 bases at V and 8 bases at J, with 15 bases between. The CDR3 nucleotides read TGTGCCAGCAGTGAAAGAGGCAGAGTCGAGGAAAAACTGTTTTTT. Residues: CASSERGRVEEKLFF.

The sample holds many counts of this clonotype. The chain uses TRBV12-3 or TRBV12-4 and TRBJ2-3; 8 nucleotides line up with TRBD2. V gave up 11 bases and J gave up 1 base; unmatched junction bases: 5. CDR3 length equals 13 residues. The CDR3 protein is CACRGGGTDTQYF. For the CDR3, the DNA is TGTGCCTGTCGGGGGGGTGGCACAGATACGCAGTATTTT.

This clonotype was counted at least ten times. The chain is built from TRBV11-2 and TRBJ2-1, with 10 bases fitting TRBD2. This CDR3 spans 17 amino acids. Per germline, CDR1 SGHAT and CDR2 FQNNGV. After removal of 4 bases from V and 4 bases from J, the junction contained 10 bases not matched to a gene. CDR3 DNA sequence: TGTGCCAGCAGCTCCTGGGCTAGCGGGAGAGTTTACAATGAGCAGTTCTTC. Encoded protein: CASSSWASGRVYNEQFF. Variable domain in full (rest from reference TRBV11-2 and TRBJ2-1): EAGVAQSPRYKIIEKRQSVAFWCNPISGHATLYWYQQILGQGPKLLIQFQNNGVVDDSQLPKDRFSAERLKGVDSTLKIQPAKLEDSAVYLCASSSWASGRVYNEQFFGPGTRLTVL.

CDR3: CASSSAQGANEKLFF. The CDR3 bases are TGTGCCAGCAGTTCGGCTCAGGGGGCGAATGAAAAACTGTTTTTT. This rearrangement joins TRBV12-3 or TRBV12-4 to TRBJ1-4, with TRBD1 matching 8 bases. This CDR3 contains 15 residues. V was clipped by 4 bases and J by 5 bases; unmatched bases: 6.

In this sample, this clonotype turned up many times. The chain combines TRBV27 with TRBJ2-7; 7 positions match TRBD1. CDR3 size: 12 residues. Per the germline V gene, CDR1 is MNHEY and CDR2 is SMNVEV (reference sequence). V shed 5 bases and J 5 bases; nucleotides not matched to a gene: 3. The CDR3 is CASSEGANEQYF. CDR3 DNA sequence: TGTGCCAGCAGTGAGGGGGCCAACGAGCAGTACTTC.

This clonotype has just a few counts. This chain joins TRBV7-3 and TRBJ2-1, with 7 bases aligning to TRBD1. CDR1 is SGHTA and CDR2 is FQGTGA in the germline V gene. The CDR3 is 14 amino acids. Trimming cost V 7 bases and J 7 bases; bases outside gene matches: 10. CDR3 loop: CASKTQGTVNEQFF. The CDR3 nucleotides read TGTGCCAGCAAAACGCAAGGGACAGTAAATGAGCAGTTCTTC. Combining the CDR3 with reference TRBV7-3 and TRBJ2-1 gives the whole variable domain GAGVSQTPSNKVTEKGKYVELRCDPISGHTALYWYRQSLGQGPEFLIYFQGTGAADDSGLPNDRFFAVRPEGSVSTLKIQRTERGDSAVYLCASKTQGTVNEQFFGPGTRLTVL.

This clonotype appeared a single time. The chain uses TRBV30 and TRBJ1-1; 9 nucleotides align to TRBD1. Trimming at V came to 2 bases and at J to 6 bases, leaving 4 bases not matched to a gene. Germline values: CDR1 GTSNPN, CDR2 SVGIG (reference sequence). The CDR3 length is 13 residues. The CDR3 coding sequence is TGTGCCTGGAGTACAGGGGGCGCGGCTGAAGCTTTCTTT. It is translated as CAWSTGGAAEAFF.

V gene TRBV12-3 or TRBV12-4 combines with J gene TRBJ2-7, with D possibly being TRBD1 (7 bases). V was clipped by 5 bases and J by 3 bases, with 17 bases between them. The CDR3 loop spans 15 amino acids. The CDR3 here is CASSQAGQSRYEQYF. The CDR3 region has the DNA TGTGCCAGCAGTCAGGCGGGACAGAGCCGCTACGAGCAGTACTTC.